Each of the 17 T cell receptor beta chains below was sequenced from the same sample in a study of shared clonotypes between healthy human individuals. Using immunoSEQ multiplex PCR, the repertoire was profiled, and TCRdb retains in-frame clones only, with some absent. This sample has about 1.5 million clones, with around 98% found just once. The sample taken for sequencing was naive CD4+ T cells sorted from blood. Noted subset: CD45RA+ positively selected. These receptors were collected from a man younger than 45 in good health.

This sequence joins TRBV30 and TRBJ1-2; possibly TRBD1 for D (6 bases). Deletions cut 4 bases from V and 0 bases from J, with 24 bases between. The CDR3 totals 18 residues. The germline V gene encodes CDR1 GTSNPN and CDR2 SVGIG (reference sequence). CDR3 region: CAWIQGLEQYLTNYGYTF. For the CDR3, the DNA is TGTGCCTGGATACAGGGCCTTGAACAATACCTAACTAACTATGGCTACACCTTC.

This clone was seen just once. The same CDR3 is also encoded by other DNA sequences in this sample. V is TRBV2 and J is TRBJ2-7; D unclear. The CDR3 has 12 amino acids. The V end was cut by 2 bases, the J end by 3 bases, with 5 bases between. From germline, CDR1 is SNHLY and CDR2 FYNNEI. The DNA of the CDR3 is TGTGCCAGCAGTGAACAGAGCTACGAGCAGTACTTC. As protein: CASSEQSYEQYF.

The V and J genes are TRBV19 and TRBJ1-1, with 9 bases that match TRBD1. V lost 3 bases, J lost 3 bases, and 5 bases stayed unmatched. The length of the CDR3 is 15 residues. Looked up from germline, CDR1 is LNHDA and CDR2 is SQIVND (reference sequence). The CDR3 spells CASSMYRGPDTEAFF. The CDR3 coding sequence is TGTGCCAGTAGTATGTACAGGGGGCCGGACACTGAAGCTTTCTTT. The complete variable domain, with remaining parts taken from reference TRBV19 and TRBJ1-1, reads DGGITQSPKYLFRKEGQNVTLSCEQNLNHDAMYWYRQDPGQGLRLIYYSQIVNDFQKGDIAEGYSVSREKKESFPLTVTSAQKNPTAFYLCASSMYRGPDTEAFFGQGTRLTVV.

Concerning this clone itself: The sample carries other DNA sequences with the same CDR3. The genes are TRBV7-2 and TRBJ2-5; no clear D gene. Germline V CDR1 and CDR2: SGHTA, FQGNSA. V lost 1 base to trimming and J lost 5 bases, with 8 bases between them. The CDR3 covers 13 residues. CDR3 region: CASSLGGGETQYF. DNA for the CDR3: TGTGCCAGCAGCTTAGGGGGTGGTGAGACCCAGTACTTC.

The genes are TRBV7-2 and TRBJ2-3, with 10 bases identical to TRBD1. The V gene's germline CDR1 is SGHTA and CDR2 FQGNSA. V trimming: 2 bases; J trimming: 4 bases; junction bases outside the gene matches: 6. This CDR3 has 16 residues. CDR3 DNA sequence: TGTGCCAGCAGCTTATTAGGGACAGGGGTTTCAGATACGCAGTATTTT. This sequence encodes CASSLLGTGVSDTQYF. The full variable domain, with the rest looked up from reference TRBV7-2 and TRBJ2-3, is GAGVSQSPSNKVTEKGKDVELRCDPISGHTALYWYRQSLGQGLEFLIYFQGNSAPDKSGLPSDRFSAERTGGSVSTLTIQRTQQEDSAVYLCASSLLGTGVSDTQYFGPGTRLTVL.

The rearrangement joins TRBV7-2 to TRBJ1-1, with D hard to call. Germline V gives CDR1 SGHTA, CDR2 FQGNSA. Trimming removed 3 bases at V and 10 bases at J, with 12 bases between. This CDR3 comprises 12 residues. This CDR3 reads CASSLSGIGAFF. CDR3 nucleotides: TGTGCCAGCAGCTTGTCAGGAATTGGAGCTTTCTTT.

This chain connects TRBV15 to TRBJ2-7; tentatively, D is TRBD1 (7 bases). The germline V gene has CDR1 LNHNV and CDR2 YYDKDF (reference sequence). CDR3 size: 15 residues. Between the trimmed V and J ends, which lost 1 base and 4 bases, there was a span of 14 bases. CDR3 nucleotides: TGTGCCACCAGCAGAGGGGGGGACAGACTGTACGAGCAGTACTTC. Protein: CATSRGGDRLYEQYF.

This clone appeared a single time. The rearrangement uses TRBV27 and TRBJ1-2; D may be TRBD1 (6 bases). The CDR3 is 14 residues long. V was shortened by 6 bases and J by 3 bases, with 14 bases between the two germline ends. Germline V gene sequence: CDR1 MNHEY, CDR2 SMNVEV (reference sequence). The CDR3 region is CASSMRQADYGYTF. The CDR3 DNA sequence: TGTGCCAGCAGCATGCGACAGGCAGACTATGGCTACACCTTC.

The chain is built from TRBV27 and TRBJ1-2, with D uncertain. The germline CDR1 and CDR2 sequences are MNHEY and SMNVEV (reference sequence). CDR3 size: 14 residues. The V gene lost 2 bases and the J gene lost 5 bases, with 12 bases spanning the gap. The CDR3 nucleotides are TGTGCCAGCAGTTTAGGTAAGGGAGGGTATGGCTACACCTTC. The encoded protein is CASSLGKGGYGYTF.

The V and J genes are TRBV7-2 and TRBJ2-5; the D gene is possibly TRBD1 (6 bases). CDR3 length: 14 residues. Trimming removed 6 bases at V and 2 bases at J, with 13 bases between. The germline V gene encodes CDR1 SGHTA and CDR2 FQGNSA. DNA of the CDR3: TGTGCCAGCAGGGCACGGACAGATCAAGAGACCCAGTACTTC. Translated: CASRARTDQETQYF.

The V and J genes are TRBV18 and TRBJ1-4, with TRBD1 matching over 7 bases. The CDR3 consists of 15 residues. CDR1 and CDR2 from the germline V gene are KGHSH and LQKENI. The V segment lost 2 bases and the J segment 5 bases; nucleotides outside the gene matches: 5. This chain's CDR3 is CASSPKQGLNEKLFF. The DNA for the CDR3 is TGTGCCAGCTCACCAAAACAGGGGTTGAATGAAAAACTGTTTTTT. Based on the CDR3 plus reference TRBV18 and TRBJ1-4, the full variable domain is NAGVMQNPRHLVRRRGQEARLRCSPMKGHSHVYWYRQLPEEGLKFMVYLQKENIIDESGMPKERFSAEFPKEGPSILRIQQVVRGDSAAYFCASSPKQGLNEKLFFGSGTQLSVL.

CDR3 DNA sequence: TGCGCCAGCAGCAGGGAGCCACAGAGGAACACCGGGGAGCTGTTTTTT. This codes for CASSREPQRNTGELFF. The V gene is TRBV5-1, the J gene TRBJ2-2; a possible D gene is TRBD2 (5 bases). The V gene's germline CDR1 is SGHRS and CDR2 YFSETQ. Deletions cut 4 bases from V and 1 base from J, with 14 bases between. CDR3 length equals 16 residues.

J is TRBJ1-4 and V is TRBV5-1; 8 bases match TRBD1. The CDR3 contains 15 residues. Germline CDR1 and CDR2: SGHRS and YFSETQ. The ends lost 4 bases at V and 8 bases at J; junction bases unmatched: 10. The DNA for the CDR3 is TGCGCCAGCAGCGTGGCCGGGACAGGAGACGAAAAACTGTTTTTT. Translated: CASSVAGTGDEKLFF.

The CDR3, as DNA: TGTGCCAGCGCCCAAACGGGAGGGAGCACAGATACGCAGTATTTT. Protein sequence: CASAQTGGSTDTQYF. The chain carries TRBV9 and TRBJ2-3; 8 positions agree with TRBD2. V was clipped by 7 bases and J by 0 bases; unmatched bases: 7. The V gene's germline CDR1 is SGDLS and CDR2 YYNGEE. CDR3 length equals 15 residues.

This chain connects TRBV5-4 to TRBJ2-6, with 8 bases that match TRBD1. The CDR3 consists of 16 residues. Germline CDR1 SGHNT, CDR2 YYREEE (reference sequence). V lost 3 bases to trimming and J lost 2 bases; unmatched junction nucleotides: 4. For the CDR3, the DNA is TGTGCCAGCAGCTGGGCAGGGGGCGCTGGGGCCAACGTCCTGACTTTC. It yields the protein CASSWAGGAGANVLTF.

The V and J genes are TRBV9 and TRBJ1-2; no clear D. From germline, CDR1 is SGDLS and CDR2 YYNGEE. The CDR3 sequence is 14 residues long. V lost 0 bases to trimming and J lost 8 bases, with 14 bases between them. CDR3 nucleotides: TGTGCCAGCAGCGTAGGAAATCAGGTCGACGGCTACACCTTC. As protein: CASSVGNQVDGYTF.

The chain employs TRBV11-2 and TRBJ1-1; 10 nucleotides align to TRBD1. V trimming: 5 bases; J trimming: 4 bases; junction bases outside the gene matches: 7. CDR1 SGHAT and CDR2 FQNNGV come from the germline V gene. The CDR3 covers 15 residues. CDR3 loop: CASSGRDRGVTEAFF. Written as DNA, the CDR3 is TGTGCCAGCAGCGGCCGGGACAGGGGTGTCACTGAAGCTTTCTTT.